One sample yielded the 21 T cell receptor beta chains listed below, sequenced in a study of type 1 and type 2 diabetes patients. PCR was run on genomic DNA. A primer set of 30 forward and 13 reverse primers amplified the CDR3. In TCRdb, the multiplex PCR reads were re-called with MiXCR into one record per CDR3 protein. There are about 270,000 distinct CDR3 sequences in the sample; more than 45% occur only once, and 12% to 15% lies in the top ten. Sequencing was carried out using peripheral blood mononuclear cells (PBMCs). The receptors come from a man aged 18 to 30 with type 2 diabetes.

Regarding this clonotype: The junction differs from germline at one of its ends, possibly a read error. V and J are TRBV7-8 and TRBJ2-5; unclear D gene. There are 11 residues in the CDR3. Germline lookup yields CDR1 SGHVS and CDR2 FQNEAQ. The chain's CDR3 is CASNLKETQYF. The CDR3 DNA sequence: TGTGCCAGCAACTTAAAAGAGACCCAGTACTTC.

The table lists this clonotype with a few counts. The CDR3 region is CAWTRGDQPQHF. CDR3 bases: TGTGCCTGGACTAGAGGGGATCAGCCCCAGCATTTT. The V gene is TRBV30, the J gene TRBJ1-5; tentatively, D is TRBD1 (5 bases). CDR3 length: 12 amino acids. Germline lookup yields CDR1 GTSNPN and CDR2 SVGIG (reference sequence). Trimming removed 4 bases at V and 5 bases at J, with 9 bases between.

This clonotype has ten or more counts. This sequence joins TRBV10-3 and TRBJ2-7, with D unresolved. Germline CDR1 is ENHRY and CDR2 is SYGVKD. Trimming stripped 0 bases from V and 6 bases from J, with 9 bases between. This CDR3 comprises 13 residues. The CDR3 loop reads CAISESNLGEQYF. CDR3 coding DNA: TGTGCCATCAGTGAGTCGAATCTGGGCGAGCAGTACTTC.

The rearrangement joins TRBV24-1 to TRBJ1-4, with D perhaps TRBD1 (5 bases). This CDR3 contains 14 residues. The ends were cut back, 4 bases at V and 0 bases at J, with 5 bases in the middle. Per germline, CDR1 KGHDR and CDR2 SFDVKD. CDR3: CATSEGATNEKLFF. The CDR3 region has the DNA TGTGCCACCAGTGAAGGGGCAACTAATGAAAAACTGTTTTTT.

Written as DNA, the CDR3 is TGTGCCAGCAGCCTCACCGGGACAGTTAACACCGGGGAGCTGTTTTTT. This encodes CASSLTGTVNTGELFF. The V call is TRBV9, the J call TRBJ2-2, with 7 bases aligning to TRBD1. The junction had 8 bases not matched to a gene; V was cut back by 4 bases and J by 2 bases. Germline loops: CDR1 SGDLS, CDR2 YYNGEE. The CDR3 runs to 16 residues.

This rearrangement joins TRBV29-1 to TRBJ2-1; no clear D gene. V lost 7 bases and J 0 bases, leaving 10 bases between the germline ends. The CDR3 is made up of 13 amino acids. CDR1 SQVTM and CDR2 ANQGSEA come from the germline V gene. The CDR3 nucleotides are TGCAGCGACGGTCTCAGCTCCTACAATGAGCAGTTCTTC. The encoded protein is CSDGLSSYNEQFF.

CDR3 DNA: TGCAGCGCCGACAGGGGAGCTTACGAGCAGTACTTC. The encoded protein is CSADRGAYEQYF. V usage is TRBV29-1 and J usage is TRBJ2-7; 8 nucleotides agree with TRBD1. Germline-derived CDR1 and CDR2 are SQVTM and ANQGSEA. J lost 4 bases, V lost 7 bases, and 6 bases had no gene match. The CDR3 spans 12 residues.

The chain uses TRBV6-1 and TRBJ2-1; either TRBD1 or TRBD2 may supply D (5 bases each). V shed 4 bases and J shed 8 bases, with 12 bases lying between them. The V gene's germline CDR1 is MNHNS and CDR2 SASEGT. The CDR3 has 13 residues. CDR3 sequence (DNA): TGTGCCAGCAGTGTTGAGAGGGGTGATGAGCAGTTCTTC. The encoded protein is CASSVERGDEQFF.

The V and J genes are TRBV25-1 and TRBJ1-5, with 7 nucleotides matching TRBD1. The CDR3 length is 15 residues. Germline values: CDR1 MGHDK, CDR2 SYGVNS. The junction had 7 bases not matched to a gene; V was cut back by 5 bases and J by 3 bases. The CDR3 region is CASSQMDRFNQPQHF. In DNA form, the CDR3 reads TGTGCCAGCAGTCAGATGGACAGGTTCAATCAGCCCCAGCATTTT.

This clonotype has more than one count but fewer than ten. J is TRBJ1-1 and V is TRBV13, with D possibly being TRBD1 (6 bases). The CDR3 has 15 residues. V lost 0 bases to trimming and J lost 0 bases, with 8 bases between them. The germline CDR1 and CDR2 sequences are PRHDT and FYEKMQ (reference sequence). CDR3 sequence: CASSLGRGLNTEAFF. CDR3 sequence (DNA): TGTGCCAGCAGCTTAGGCAGGGGACTGAACACTGAAGCTTTCTTT.

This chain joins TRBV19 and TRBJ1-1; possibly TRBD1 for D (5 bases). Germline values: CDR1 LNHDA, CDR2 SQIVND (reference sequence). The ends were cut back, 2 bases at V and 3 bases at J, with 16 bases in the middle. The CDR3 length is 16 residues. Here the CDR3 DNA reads TGTGCCAGTAGTATATGGGGGGAGGTGGCTCACACTGAAGCTTTCTTT. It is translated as CASSIWGEVAHTEAFF.

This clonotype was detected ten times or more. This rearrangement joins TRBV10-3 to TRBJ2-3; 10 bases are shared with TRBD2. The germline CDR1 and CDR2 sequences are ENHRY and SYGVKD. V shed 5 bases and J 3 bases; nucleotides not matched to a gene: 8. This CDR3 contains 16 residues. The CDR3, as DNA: TGTGCCATCAGTTCACCGGGACTAGCGTCGACAGATACGCAGTATTTT. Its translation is CAISSPGLASTDTQYF.

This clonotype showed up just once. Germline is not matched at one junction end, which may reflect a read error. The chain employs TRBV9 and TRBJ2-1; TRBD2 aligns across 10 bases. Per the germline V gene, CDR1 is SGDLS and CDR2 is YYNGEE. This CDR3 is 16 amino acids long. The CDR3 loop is CASSVAPSGSYNEQFF. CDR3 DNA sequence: TGTGCCAGCAGCGTAGCCCCTAGCGGGAGTTACAACGAGCAGTTCTTC.

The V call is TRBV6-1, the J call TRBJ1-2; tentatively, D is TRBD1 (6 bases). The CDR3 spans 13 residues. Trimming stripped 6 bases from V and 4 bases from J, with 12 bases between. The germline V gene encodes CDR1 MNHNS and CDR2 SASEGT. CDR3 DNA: TGTGCCAGCAGGTCCGGACAGCCCTATGGCTACACCTTC. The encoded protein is CASRSGQPYGYTF.

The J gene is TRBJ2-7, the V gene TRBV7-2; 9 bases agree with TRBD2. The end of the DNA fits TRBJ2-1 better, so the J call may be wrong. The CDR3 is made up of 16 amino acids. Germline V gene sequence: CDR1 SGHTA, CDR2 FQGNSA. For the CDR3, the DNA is TGTGCCAGCAGCGCCCGCGGGGGGGGCGGGAGGTCTGAGCAGTTCTTC. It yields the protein CASSARGGGGRSEQFF.

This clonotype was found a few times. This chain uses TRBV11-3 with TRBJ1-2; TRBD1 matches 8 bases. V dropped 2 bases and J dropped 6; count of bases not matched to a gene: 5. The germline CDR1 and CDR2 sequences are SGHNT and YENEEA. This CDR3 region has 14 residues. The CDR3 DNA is TGTGCCAGCAGCTTACCAGGGGGCGGTCATGGCTACACCTTC. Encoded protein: CASSLPGGGHGYTF.

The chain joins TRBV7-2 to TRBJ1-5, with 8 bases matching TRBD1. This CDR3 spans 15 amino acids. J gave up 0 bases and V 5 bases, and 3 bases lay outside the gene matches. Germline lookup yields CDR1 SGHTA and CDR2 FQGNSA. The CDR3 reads CASSRGQGSNQPQHF. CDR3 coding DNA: TGTGCCAGCAGCCGCGGACAGGGTAGCAATCAGCCCCAGCATTTT.

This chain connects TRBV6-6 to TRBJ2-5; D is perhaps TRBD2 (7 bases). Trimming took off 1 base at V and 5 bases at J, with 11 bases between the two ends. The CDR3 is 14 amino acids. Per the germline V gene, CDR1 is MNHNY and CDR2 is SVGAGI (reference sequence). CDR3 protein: CASSYWGGWETQYF. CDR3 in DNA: TGTGCCAGCAGTTACTGGGGGGGCTGGGAGACCCAGTACTTC.

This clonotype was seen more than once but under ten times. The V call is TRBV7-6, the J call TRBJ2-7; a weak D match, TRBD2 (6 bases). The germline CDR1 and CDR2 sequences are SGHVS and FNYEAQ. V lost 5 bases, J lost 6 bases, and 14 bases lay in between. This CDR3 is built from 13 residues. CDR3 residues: CASSQGGISEQYF. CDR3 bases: TGTGCCAGCAGCCAGGGAGGTATATCCGAGCAGTACTTC.

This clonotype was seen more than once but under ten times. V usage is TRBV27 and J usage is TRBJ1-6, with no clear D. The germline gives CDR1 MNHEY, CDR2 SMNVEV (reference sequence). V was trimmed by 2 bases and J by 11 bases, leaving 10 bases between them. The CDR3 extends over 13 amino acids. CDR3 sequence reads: CASSLIEEAPLHF. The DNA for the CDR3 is TGTGCCAGCAGTTTAATTGAGGAGGCACCCCTCCACTTT.

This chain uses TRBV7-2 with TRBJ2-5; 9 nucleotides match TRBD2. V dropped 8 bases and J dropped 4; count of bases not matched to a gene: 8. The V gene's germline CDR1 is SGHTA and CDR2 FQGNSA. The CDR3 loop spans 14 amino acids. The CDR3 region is CASGRTSEGETQYF. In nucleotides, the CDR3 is TGTGCCAGCGGTCGGACTAGCGAGGGAGAGACCCAGTACTTC.